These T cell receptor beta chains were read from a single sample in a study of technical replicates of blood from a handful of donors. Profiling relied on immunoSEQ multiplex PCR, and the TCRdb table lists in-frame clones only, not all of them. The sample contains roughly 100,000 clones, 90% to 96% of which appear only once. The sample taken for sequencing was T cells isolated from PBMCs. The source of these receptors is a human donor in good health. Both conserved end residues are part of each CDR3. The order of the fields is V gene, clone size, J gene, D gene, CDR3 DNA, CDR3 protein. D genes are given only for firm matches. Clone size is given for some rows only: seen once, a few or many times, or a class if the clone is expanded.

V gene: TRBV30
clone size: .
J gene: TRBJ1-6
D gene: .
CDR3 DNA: TGTGCCTGGAGTGTAGGCGGGACGGTTAATTCACCCCTCCACTTT
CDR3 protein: CAWSVGGTVNSPLHF

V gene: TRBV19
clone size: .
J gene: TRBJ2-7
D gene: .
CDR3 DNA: TGTGCCAGTAGTATAGACGAGGACGAGCAGTACTTC
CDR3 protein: CASSIDEDEQYF

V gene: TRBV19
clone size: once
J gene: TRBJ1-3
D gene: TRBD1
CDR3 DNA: TGTGCCAGTAGTAGATTGGGGACAGCTGGAAACACCATATATTTT
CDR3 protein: CASSRLGTAGNTIYF

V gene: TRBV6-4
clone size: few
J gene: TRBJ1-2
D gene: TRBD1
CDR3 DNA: TGTGCCAGCAGTGACGGCCAGGGGGCGAGTGGCTACACCTTC
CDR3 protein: CASSDGQGASGYTF

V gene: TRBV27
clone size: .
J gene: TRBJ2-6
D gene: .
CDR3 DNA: TGTGCCTCCAGGGGTAGGTTACTCTCTGGGGCCAACGTCCTGACTTTC
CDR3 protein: CASRGRLLSGANVLTF

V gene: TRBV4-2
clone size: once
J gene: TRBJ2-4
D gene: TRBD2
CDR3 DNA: TGTGCCAGCAGCCAGGCTCCCCGTGGTAGCGGGAGTAACATTCAGTACTTC
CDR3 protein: CASSQAPRGSGSNIQYF

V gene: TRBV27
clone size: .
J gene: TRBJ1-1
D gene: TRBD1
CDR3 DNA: TGTGCCAGCAGTTTATCGACAGGGGGCGGTGAAGCTTTCTTT
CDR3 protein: CASSLSTGGGEAFF

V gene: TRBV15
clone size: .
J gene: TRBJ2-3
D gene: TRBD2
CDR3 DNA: TGTGCCACCAGCAGATCTAGCGGGAGTACCGATACGCAGTATTTT
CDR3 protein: CATSRSSGSTDTQYF

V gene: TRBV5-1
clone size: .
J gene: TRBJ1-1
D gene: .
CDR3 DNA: TGCGCCAGCAGCGCCAATAACCGGGCTGAAGCTTTCTTT
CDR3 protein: CASSANNRAEAFF

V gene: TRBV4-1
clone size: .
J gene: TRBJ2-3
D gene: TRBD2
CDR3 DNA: TGCGCCAGCAGCCGCAGCGGGAGCCGGGCAGATACGCAGTATTTT
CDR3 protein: CASSRSGSRADTQYF

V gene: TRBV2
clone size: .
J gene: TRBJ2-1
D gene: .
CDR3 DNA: TGTGCCAGCGTACCCGGGACTGAGTCCTACAATGAGCAGTTCTTC
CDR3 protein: CASVPGTESYNEQFF

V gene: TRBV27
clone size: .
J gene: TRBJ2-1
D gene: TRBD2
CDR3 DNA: TGTGCCAGCAGTCGCTTACTAGCGGGAGGGCCGGATTACAATGAGCAGTTCTTC
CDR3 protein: CASSRLLAGGPDYNEQFF

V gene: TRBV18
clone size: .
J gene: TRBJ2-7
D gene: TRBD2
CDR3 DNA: TGTGCCAGCTCACCTGGAGCGGGAGGCTACGAGCAGTACTTC
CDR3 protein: CASSPGAGGYEQYF

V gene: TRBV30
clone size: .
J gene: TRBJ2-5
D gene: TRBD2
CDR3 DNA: TGTGCCTCCACAACTAGCGGATCACAAGAGACCCAGTACTTC
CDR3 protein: CASTTSGSQETQYF

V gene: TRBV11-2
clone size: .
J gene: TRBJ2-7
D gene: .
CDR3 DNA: TGTGCCAGCAGCTGGGAGCGGGCCTACGAGCAGTACTTC
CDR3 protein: CASSWERAYEQYF

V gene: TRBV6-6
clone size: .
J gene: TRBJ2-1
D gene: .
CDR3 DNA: TGTGCCAGCAGTTATGGGTCGGAGGGCGCATACAATGAGCAGTTCTTC
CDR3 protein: CASSYGSEGAYNEQFF

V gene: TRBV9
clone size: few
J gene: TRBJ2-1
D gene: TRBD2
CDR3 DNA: TGTGCCAGCAGCGCTACTAGCGGGAGGGCCCATGAGCAGTTCTTC
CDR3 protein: CASSATSGRAHEQFF

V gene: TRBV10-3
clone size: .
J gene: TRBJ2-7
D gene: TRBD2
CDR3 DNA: TGTGCCATCAGTCTAACCCTAGCGGGAGGGACCGAGCAGTACTTC
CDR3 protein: CAISLTLAGGTEQYF

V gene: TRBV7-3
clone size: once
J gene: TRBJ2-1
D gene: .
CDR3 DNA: TGTGCCAGCAGCTTAAATCCCGGGACTCACAATGAGCAGTTCTTC
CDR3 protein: CASSLNPGTHNEQFF

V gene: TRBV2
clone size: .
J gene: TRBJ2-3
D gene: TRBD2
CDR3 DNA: TGTGCCAGCTCCCCGACTAGCGGGAGCGGCACAGATACGCAGTATTTT
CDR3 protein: CASSPTSGSGTDTQYF

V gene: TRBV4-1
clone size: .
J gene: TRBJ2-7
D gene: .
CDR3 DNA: TGCGCCAGCAGCCAAGTGGCGGGCGTCCCGTCCGAGCAGTACTTC
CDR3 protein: CASSQVAGVPSEQYF

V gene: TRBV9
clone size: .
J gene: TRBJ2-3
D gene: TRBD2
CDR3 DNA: TGTGCCAGCAGCGTTAGCGGGGCTAACACAGATACGCAGTATTTT
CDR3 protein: CASSVSGANTDTQYF

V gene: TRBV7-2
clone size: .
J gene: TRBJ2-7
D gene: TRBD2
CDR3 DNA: TGTGCCAGCAGCCCCGGGACTAGCGGGAGTGAGTACGAGCAGTACTTC
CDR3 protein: CASSPGTSGSEYEQYF

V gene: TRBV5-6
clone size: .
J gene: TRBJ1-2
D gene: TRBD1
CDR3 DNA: TGTGCCAGCAGCCACCTTGGGCCGGGACAGGGACGAGGGATCTATGGCTACACCTTC
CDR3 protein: CASSHLGPGQGRGIYGYTF

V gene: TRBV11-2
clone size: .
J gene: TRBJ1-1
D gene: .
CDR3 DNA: TGTGCCAGCAGCTTAACCAGGAACACTGAAGCTTTCTTT
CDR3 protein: CASSLTRNTEAFF

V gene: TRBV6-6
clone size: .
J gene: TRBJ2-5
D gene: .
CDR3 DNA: TGTGCCAGCAGTTATGTTGGGAGACGGGAGACCCAGTACTTC
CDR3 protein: CASSYVGRRETQYF

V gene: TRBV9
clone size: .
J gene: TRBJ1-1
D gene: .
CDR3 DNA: TGTGCCAGCAGCGCCCGAGGGGGGGTGGAGAACACTGAAGCTTTCTTT
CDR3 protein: CASSARGGVENTEAFF

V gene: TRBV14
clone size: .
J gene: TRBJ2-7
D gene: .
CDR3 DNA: TGTGCCAGCAGCCATGGAGTATACAACGAGCAGTACTTC
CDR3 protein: CASSHGVYNEQYF

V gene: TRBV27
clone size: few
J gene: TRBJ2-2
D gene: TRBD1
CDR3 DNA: TGTGCCAGCAGCCCTACAGGGGGCTACACCGGGGAGCTGTTTTTT
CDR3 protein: CASSPTGGYTGELFF

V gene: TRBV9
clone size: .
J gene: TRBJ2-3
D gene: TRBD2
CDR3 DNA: TGTGCCAGCAGCGTACTAGCGGGTGACGGTACGCAGTATTTT
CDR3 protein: CASSVLAGDGTQYF

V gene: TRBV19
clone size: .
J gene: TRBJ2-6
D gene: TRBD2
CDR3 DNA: TGTGCCAGTAGGTACTCCGGGGGGAGTTCCTCTGGGGCCAACGTCCTGACTTTC
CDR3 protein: CASRYSGGSSSGANVLTF

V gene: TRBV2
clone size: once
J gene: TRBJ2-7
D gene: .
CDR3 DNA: TGTGCCAGCAGCCTGGCAGGGCCCCCCCACGAGCAGTACTTC
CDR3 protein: CASSLAGPPHEQYF

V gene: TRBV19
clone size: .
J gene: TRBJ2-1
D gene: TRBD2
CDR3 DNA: TGTGCCAGTAGTATCTTAAGCGGGAGGATGGATGAGCAGTTCTTC
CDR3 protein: CASSILSGRMDEQFF

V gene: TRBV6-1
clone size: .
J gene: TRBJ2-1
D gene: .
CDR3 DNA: TGTGCCAGCAGTGGGTACGGACATAATGAGCAGTTCTTC
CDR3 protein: CASSGYGHNEQFF

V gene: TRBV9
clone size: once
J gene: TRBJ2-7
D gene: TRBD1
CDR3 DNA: TGTGCCAGCAGCCAAGGACAGGCTACTAGACACGAGCAGTACTTC
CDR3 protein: CASSQGQATRHEQYF

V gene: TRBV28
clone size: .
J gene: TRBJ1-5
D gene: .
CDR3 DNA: TGTGCCAGCAGTCTAGGGGGTAGCAATCAGCCCCAGCATTTT
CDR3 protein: CASSLGGSNQPQHF

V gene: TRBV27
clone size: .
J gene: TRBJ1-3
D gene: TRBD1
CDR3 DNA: TGTGCCAACAAGCCCAGGGGGCGTGGAAACACCATATATTTT
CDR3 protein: CANKPRGRGNTIYF

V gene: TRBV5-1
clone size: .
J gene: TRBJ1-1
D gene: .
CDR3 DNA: TGCGCCAGCAGCTTCAGGGTCTCGCGCACTGAAGCTTTCTTT
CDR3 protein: CASSFRVSRTEAFF

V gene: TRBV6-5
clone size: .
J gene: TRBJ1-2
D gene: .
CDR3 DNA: TGTGCCAGCAGACAGGGCCGCGTCTATGGCTACACCTTC
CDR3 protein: CASRQGRVYGYTF